This TCR beta chain was obtained from a study of T cells in Graves' hyperthyroidism and ophthalmopathy. The ends were cut back, 6 bases at V and 6 bases at J, with 11 bases in the middle. In germline, CDR1 is DFQATT, CDR2 SNEGSKA (reference sequence). This CDR3 has 12 residues. TCR beta CDR3 regions were amplified from RNA transcripts. TCR CDR3 regions were first amplified by RT-PCR with HTBI primers. TCRdb used MiXCR to reprocess the multiplex PCR reads, holding one entry per CDR3 protein. The sample records hundreds of thousands of distinct CDR3 sequences, 22% being singletons. Patients affected by ophthalmopathy presented a Clinical Activity Score of at least 3, a NOSPECS grade of at least 4, and disease duration below 3 months. Diagnoses rested on clinical symptoms, serum thyroxine and TRAb, thyroid ultrasound and orbital computed tomography.

Sequenced: blood. The chain links TRBV20-1 to TRBJ2-2, with D perhaps TRBD2 (5 bases). The clonotype originates from a man aged 25 to 40 with Graves' ophthalmopathy. The CDR3 loop is CSAGGYSGELFF. DNA for the CDR3: TGCAGTGCCGGAGGCTATTCCGGGGAGCTGTTTTTT.